This TCR beta chain originates from a study of cytomegalovirus exposure and HLA in healthy donors. Study-wide findings and caveats: Many donors shared some public TCRs, even though most TCR sequences were rare. The study recorded 150 to 200 TCR beta chains that were cytomegalovirus-associated. In vitro experiments confirmed that three CMV-associated chains were specific for CMV antigens.

Vbeta (60) and Jbeta (13) primers were used in the PCR. Generated by immunoSEQ multiplex PCR, the TCRdb table keeps only in-frame clones and is missing some. Among over 150,000 clones listed, around 75% were seen once. CDR3 length equals 14 residues. CDR1 and CDR2 from the germline V gene are LNHNV and YYDKDF (reference sequence). V dropped 3 bases and J dropped 4 bases, with 9 bases sitting between them. As regards this clone: Antigen specificity is unknown.

Donors consisted of healthy bone marrow donors. The genes are TRBV15 and TRBJ1-4; no reliable D call. The sequenced material came from PBMCs. This TCR came from a woman in her forties or fifties in good health and CMV-seropositive. The CDR3 protein is CATSSHSFNEKLFF. CDR3 in DNA: TGTGCCACCAGCAGTCACAGTTTTAATGAAAAACTGTTTTTT.